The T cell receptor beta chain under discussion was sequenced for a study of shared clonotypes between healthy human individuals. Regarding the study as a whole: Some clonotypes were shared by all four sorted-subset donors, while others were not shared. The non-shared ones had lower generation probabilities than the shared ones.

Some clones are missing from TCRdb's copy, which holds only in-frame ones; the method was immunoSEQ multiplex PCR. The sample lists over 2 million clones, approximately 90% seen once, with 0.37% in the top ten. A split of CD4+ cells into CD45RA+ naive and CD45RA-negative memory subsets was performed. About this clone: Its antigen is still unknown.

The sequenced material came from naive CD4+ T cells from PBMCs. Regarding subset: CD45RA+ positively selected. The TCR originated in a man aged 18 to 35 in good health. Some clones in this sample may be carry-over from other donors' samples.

The DNA for the CDR3 is TGTGCCAGCAGTATACGAGGACACCAGAACACTGAAGCTTTCTTT. This encodes CASSIRGHQNTEAFF. This chain links TRBV11-2 with TRBJ1-1, with D perhaps TRBD1 (5 bases). The germline V and J ends were trimmed by 6 bases and 1 base, with 15 bases remaining between them. Looked up from germline, CDR1 is SGHAT and CDR2 is FQNNGV. The CDR3 is made up of 15 amino acids.